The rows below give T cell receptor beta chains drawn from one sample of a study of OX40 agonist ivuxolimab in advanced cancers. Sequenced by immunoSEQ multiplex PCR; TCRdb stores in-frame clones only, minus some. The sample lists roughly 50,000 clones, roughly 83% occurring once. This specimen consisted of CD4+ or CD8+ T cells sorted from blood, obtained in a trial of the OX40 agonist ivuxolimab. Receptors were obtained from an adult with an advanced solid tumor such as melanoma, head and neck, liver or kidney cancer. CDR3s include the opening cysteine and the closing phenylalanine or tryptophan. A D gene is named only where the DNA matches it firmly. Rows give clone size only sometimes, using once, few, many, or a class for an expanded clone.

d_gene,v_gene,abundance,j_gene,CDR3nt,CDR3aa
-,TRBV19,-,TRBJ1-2,TGTGCCAGTAGTATCCCCGCCGCGGGGCTGTCTTATGGCTACACCTTC,CASSIPAAGLSYGYTF
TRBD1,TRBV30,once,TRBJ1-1,TGTGCCTGGAGTGGGACAGGGGTAGGACTTGAAGCTTTCTTT,CAWSGTGVGLEAFF
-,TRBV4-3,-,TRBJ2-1,TGCGCCAGCAGCCAAGAGGGTTCAGGCAGCTACAATGAGCAGTTCTTC,CASSQEGSGSYNEQFF
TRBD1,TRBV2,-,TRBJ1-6,TGTGCCAGCAGCAAAGACAGGGCTAATTCACCCCTCCACTTT,CASSKDRANSPLHF
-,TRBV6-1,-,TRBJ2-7,TGTGCCAGCAGTGACGGAGGGGGCGGATACGAGCAGTACTTC,CASSDGGGGYEQYF
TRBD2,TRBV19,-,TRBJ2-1,TGTGCCAGTAGTATTACTAGCGGGGGGATAGCCTACAATGAGCAGTTCTTC,CASSITSGGIAYNEQFF
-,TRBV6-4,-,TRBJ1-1,TGTGCCAGCTGGGCTGACTGGGGTTCTGAAGCTTTCTTT,CASWADWGSEAFF
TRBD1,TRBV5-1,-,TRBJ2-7,TGCGCCAGCAGCTTGTTCTCGCCGGGACAGGGGTTCTACGAGCAGTACTTC,CASSLFSPGQGFYEQYF
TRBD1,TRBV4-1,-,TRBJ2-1,TGCGCCAGCAACGGGGACAGGGGGCCGGTGGGTGTCAATGAGCAGTTCTTC,CASNGDRGPVGVNEQFF
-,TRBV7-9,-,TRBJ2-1,TGTGCCAGCAGCTTAGTGCCTCAGTTCAATAATGAGCAGTTCTTC,CASSLVPQFNNEQFF
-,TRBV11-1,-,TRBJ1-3,TGTGCCAGCAGCTCTCGGACGCACTCTGGAAACACCATATATTTT,CASSSRTHSGNTIYF
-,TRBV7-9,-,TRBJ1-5,TGTGCCAGCAGCCGCGGGGGGGGAACAGACCAGCCCCAGCATTTT,CASSRGGGTDQPQHF
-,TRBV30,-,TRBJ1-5,TGTGCCTGGAGTGCGGCGGGGTATCAGCCCCAGCATTTT,CAWSAAGYQPQHF
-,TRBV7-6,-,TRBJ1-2,TGTGCCAGCAGCGAACAGTGGGGCTACACCTTC,CASSEQWGYTF
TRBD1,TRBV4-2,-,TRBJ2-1,TGTGCCAGCAGCTTAGCAGGGGGCGAGTACAATGAGCAGTTCTTC,CASSLAGGEYNEQFF
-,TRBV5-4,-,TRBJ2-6,TGTGCCAGCAGCTTGGGACAGGGACTAGGGGCCAACGTCCTGACTTTC,CASSLGQGLGANVLTF
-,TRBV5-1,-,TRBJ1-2,TGCGCCAGCAGCGTAGGTAGTTCCACTCTGAATGGCTACACCTTC,CASSVGSSTLNGYTF
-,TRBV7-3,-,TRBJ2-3,TGTGCCAGCAGCTTAGGGGGGGCAGCAGATACGCAGTATTTT,CASSLGGAADTQYF
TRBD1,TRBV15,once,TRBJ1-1,TGTGCCACCAGCAGAGGGGGAGAGGGACAGGGTTCCCCAGCTTTCTTT,CATSRGGEGQGSPAFF
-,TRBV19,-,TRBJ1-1,TGTGCCAGTAGTGCAGGTGCGGGGCGGAACACTGAAGCTTTCTTT,CASSAGAGRNTEAFF
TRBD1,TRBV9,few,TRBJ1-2,TGTGCCAGCAGCGTAGATGGGACAGCAGGATTCGGCTACACCTTC,CASSVDGTAGFGYTF
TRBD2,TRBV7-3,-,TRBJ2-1,TGTGCCAGCAGCCCGGGAGGCAACAATGAGCAGTTCTTC,CASSPGGNNEQFF
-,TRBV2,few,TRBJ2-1,TGTGCCAGCAGTGAGCTCCCAGGCAATGAGCAGTTCTTC,CASSELPGNEQFF
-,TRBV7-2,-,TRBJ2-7,TGTGCCAGCAGCTTATATGGCGGCATTAGCTACGAGCAGTACTTC,CASSLYGGISYEQYF
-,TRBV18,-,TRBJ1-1,TGTGCCAGCTCACCAGGGCAGGGGACTGAAGCTTTCTTT,CASSPGQGTEAFF
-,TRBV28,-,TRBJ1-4,TGTGCCAGCAGACTAAGTTGGGGGTTCACTAATGAAAAACTGTTTTTT,CASRLSWGFTNEKLFF
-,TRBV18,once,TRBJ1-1,TGTGCCAGCTCACCCGGGGGCCTGATGAACACTGAAGCTTTCTTT,CASSPGGLMNTEAFF
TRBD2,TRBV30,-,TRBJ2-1,TGTGCCGGACTAGCGGGGGGGAACAATGAGCAGTTCTTC,CAGLAGGNNEQFF
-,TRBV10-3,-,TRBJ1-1,TGTGCCATCAGTGGTGACACTGAAGCTTTCTTT,CAISGDTEAFF
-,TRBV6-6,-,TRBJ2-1,TGTGCCAGCAGTTACGGAAGCCGGTTGGAGCAGTTCTTC,CASSYGSRLEQFF
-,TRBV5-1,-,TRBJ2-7,TGCGCCAGCAGCTTGGAGGCAGGGTTGTACGAGCAGTACTTC,CASSLEAGLYEQYF
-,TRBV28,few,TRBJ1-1,TGTGCCAGCAGCACTACATCACGGGGGGTCACTGAAGCTTTCTTT,CASSTTSRGVTEAFF
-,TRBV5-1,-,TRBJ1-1,TGCGCCAGCAGGGGGGAAGCAGAAGCTTTCTTT,CASRGEAEAFF
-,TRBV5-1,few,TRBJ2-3,TGCGCCAGTGCCATCCTCGGTCGCACAGATACGCAGTATTTT,CASAILGRTDTQYF
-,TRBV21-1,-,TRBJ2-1,TGTGCCAGCAGCAAGAAGCGACTAGCGGTCCACAATGAGCAGTTCTTC,CASSKKRLAVHNEQFF
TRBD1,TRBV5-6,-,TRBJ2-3,TGTGCCAGCAGCACCCAGACAGGGTTGAGCACAGATACGCAGTATTTT,CASSTQTGLSTDTQYF
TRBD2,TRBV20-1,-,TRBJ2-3,TGCAGTGCCGGGACTAGTCATACGCAGTATTTT,CSAGTSHTQYF
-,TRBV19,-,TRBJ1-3,TGTGCCAGTACGGCAGCGTCGGGCTCTGGAAACACCATATATTTT,CASTAASGSGNTIYF
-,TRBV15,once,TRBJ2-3,TGTGCCACCAGCCTAGGAAGGGGAACCGGCACAGATACGCAGTATTTT,CATSLGRGTGTDTQYF
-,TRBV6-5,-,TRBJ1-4,TGTGCCAGCAGTTACCGGGCCCATCGTAAATTTGAAAAACTGTTTTTT,CASSYRAHRKFEKLFF
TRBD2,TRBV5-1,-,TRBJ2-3,TGCGCCAGCAGCTTGGGGCTAGCGGGAGCCCCAGATACGCAGTATTTT,CASSLGLAGAPDTQYF
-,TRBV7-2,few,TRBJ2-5,TGTGCCAGCAGCTTAGGGGCAGGGGACCAAGAGACCCAGTACTTC,CASSLGAGDQETQYF
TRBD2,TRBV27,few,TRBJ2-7,TGTGCCAGCAGTCAACGGACTAGCGGCTACTACGAGCAGTACTTC,CASSQRTSGYYEQYF
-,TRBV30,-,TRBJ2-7,TGTGCCTGGAGTGTACCTCCCCAAGTCTACGAGCAGTACTTC,CAWSVPPQVYEQYF
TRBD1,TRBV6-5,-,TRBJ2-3,TGTGCCAGCAGGCGACGACAGGGGGGAGATACGCAGTATTTT,CASRRRQGGDTQYF
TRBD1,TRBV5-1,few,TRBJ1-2,TGCGCCAGCAGCACCACAGGGGGCTCGGAGGGCTACACCTTC,CASSTTGGSEGYTF
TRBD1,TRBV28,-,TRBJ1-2,TGTGCCGGCAGCTCCGGGACAGGGTCAGTTTCCTATGGCTACACCTTC,CAGSSGTGSVSYGYTF
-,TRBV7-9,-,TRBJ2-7,TGTGCCAGCAGCTCGGGAGGACAGGCCCACTCCTACGAGCAGTACTTC,CASSSGGQAHSYEQYF
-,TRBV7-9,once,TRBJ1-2,TGTGCCAGCAGCTTAGAGCAGATTGGGCACCTCGCTAACTATGGCTACACCTTC,CASSLEQIGHLANYGYTF
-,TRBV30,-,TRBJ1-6,TGTGCCTGGAGTTTGGACAGAAATTCACCCCTCCACTTT,CAWSLDRNSPLHF
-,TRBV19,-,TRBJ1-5,TGTGCCAGTAATAGGGGGAATAGCAATCAGCCCCAGCATTTT,CASNRGNSNQPQHF